One TCR beta chain is described in this entry. The sample has other DNA sequences that encode this CDR3 too. This entry comes from a study of blood T cell repertoires in COVID-19. Study overall: Samples taken during acute and convalescent COVID-19 were collected in the United States, Italy and Spain. Nucleic acid was either cDNA or gDNA, and it came from T cells, B-cell-depleted T cells, or PBMCs.

In the original processing: Amplification of reference gene primers was used by the study to estimate nucleated cell counts. Only in-frame clones appear in the TCRdb table, and some are missing; sequencing was by immunoSEQ multiplex PCR. V and J calls and clone size are as listed in that table; D and trimming were resolved from the DNA. The repertoire holds roughly 100,000 clones, 70% to 90% seen once, with approximately 2% in the top ten. The receptor was isolated from a man aged 50 to 60 with active COVID-19. Sequencing was performed on peripheral blood.

The DNA of the CDR3 is TGTGCCAGCAGAACAGAATTGAACACCGGGGAGCTGTTTTTT. Its translation: CASRTELNTGELFF. The rearrangement joins TRBV6-5 to TRBJ2-2; D remains unclear. This CDR3 comprises 14 residues. The germline V and J ends were trimmed by 6 bases and 1 base, with 9 bases remaining between them. Germline CDR1 is MNHEY and CDR2 is SVGAGI.